The entry below describes one T cell receptor (beta chain). Naive CD8 isolation took CD45RO-negative cells positively selected for CCR7 and excluded terminally differentiated effector memory CD45RA+ cells. This specimen comes from a study of shared clonotypes between healthy human individuals. The table came from immunoSEQ multiplex PCR; TCRdb's copy has only in-frame clones and leaves some out. The table records approximately 840,000 clones, roughly 96% of them present only once. Trimming at V came to 4 bases and at J to 7 bases, leaving 8 bases not matched to a gene. CDR3 length: 14 amino acids. Germline V gene data show CDR1 as WNHNN and CDR2 as SYGVQD (reference sequence).

The origin of this receptor is a man aged 30-40 years in good health. The genes are TRBV10-1 and TRBJ2-5; TRBD1 matches 8 bases. Sequencing was performed on naive CD8+ T cells sorted from blood. The CDR3 reads CASSVGTGEPTQYF. DNA for the CDR3: TGCGCCAGCAGTGTCGGGACAGGAGAGCCGACCCAGTACTTC.